The sequence of this T cell receptor (beta chain) was determined in a study of blood T cell repertoires in COVID-19. In the study's own analysis: Nucleated cell number was recorded as an estimate derived from reference gene primer amplification. Clones were sequenced by immunoSEQ multiplex PCR, and TCRdb holds only the in-frame ones, with some missing. From that table come the V and J calls and clone size; the DNA was used to work out D and trimming. The sample holds about 220,000 clones, roughly 84% seen once. In Cohort 3, a recovered donor had either two negative PCRs, clearance, or symptom resolution. This clone was recorded only once. The germline V gene encodes CDR1 SEHNR and CDR2 FQNEAQ (reference sequence). J lost 3 bases, V lost 4 bases, and 12 bases had no gene match. This CDR3 contains 19 residues.

This sequence originates from a woman in her thirties or forties who had recovered from COVID-19. Sequencing input: PBMCs or T cells enriched from blood (not recorded which). The rearrangement links TRBV7-9 to TRBJ2-2; 12 nucleotides line up with TRBD1. The CDR3 region is CASSSNRRDRGPDTGELFF. CDR3 coding DNA: TGTGCCAGCAGCTCTAACCGTCGGGACAGGGGGCCGGACACCGGGGAGCTGTTTTTT.